The 28 T cell receptor beta chains given below trace back to one sample, sequenced in a study of monozygotic twins with inflammatory bowel disease (dated by TCRdb to the late 2010s). Receptor libraries were prepared by 5' RACE. The sequencing machine was an Illumina HiSeq 2500. Following reprocessing of the reads by TCRdb, the data hold one row per CDR3 protein sequence and no DNA is available. The sample's clone listing holds more than 300,000 distinct CDR3 sequences. The ten largest clones take up approximately 2.4% of the sample. The sample taken for sequencing was blood. The receptor set was obtained from a human donor with ulcerative colitis or Crohn's disease, or a healthy co-twin of an affected twin (not recorded which).

This sequence joins TRBV5-1 and TRBJ1-6. The V gene's germline CDR1 is SGHRS and CDR2 YFSETQ. This CDR3 comprises 14 residues. The CDR3 sequence is CASSLERENSPLHF.

The chain uses TRBV2 and TRBJ2-5; TCRdb designates TRBD2, a call that cannot be tested without DNA. CDR3 length equals 13 residues. Germline V CDR1 and CDR2: SNHLY, FYNNEI. CDR3 loop: CASRPGTTGTQYF.

This chain uses TRBV5-1 with TRBJ2-5; without DNA, the TCRdb call of TRBD2 cannot be checked. CDR3 length: 14 amino acids. Germline CDR1 is SGHRS and CDR2 is YFSETQ. The CDR3 loop reads CASSSRGGLETQYF.

The V gene is TRBV7-9, the J gene TRBJ2-3; the TCRdb D gene call, TRBD2, has no DNA to confirm it. The CDR3 is made up of 14 amino acids. Germline V gene sequence: CDR1 SEHNR, CDR2 FQNEAQ (reference sequence). This CDR3 is CASSPGGGVDTQYF.

The chain recombines TRBV12-3 or TRBV12-4 with TRBJ2-5; there is no DNA to check the TCRdb D call of TRBD2. The CDR3 has 17 amino acids. This CDR3 is CASSLVGGGLGQETQYF.

V is TRBV27 and J is TRBJ2-6; TCRdb names TRBD1, which stays unverified in the absence of DNA. This CDR3 region has 20 residues. CDR1 is MNHEY, CDR2 SMNVEV, per germline (reference sequence). CDR3 amino acids: CASSHYYGTGGAAGANVLTF.

This rearrangement joins TRBV3-1 to TRBJ1-4. The length of the CDR3 is 15 residues. Germline-derived CDR1 and CDR2 are LGHDT and YNNKEL (reference sequence). The CDR3 loop reads CASSQLRGDGEKLFF.

This CDR3 is CASSQGLGMPWAFF. V and J are TRBV3-1 and TRBJ1-1. The CDR3 is 14 residues long. The V gene's germline CDR1 is LGHDT and CDR2 YNNKEL (reference sequence).

This chain connects TRBV5-1 to TRBJ2-5; TCRdb reports TRBD2, a call that lacks DNA to check it against. CDR3 length: 16 residues. The germline CDR1 and CDR2 sequences are SGHRS and YFSETQ. The CDR3 spells CASSAGRGLGQETQYF.

This chain connects TRBV19 to TRBJ2-3; checking the TCRdb D call of TRBD1 is not possible without DNA. From germline, CDR1 is LNHDA and CDR2 SQIVND (reference sequence). The CDR3 totals 16 residues. The chain's CDR3 is CASSIDEPGQGDTQYF.

The CDR3 region is CSVVPLNTEAFF. The chain links TRBV29-1 to TRBJ1-1. The CDR3 is made up of 12 amino acids. Germline loops: CDR1 SQVTM, CDR2 ANQGSEA.

The genes are TRBV6-2 or TRBV6-3 and TRBJ2-3; TCRdb's D call of TRBD1 is untestable without DNA. Germline V gene lookup returns CDR1 MNHEY and CDR2 SVGEGT. The CDR3 is 16 residues long. This CDR3 reads CASSLLQGSWTDTQYF.

The CDR3 here is CASNAPGLAGDHTDTQYF. The genes are TRBV19 and TRBJ2-3; TCRdb calls TRBD2, which cannot be checked without DNA. The CDR3 sequence is 18 residues long. Looked up from germline, CDR1 is LNHDA and CDR2 is SQIVND (reference sequence).

The J gene is TRBJ2-1, the V gene TRBV12-3 or TRBV12-4; without DNA, the TCRdb call of TRBD1 cannot be checked. There are 12 residues in the CDR3. The CDR3 is CASRTGVNEQFF.

The rearrangement links TRBV6-5 to TRBJ1-2. This CDR3 spans 13 amino acids. Germline lookup yields CDR1 MNHEY and CDR2 SVGAGI. The chain's CDR3 is CASRQDLNYGYTF.

The rearrangement joins TRBV4-2 to TRBJ2-4; TCRdb's D call, TRBD1, is unchecked because there is no DNA. The CDR3 has 21 amino acids. Germline CDR1 LGHNA, CDR2 YNFKEQ. CDR3 region: CASSQGTPGKKSYFAKNIQYF.

This chain links TRBV10-2 with TRBJ2-7; the TRBD2 assignment by TCRdb is unverifiable without DNA. This CDR3 region has 16 residues. Germline CDR1 reads WSHSY; CDR2 reads SAAADI. Here the CDR3 reads CASSESVIAGGYEQYF.

The chain has TRBV5-6 and TRBJ2-7; TCRdb's assignment of TRBD1 cannot be checked, as there is no DNA. The length of the CDR3 is 15 residues. The germline gives CDR1 SGHDT, CDR2 YYEEEE. CDR3 amino acids: CASSPRTGVPYEQYF.

The chain uses TRBV20-1 and TRBJ2-7. The germline CDR1 and CDR2 sequences are DFQATT and SNEGSKA (reference sequence). The CDR3 covers 13 residues. CDR3 in amino acids: CSAWVPQIYEQYF.

This chain uses TRBV18 with TRBJ1-5; no DNA is available, so the TRBD1 call from TCRdb remains unchecked. Germline CDR1 and CDR2: KGHSH and LQKENI. This CDR3 region has 13 residues. CDR3: CASSQGTDQPQHF.

The CDR3: CASSFDQGANSPLHF. The chain carries TRBV5-1 and TRBJ1-6; the TCRdb D gene call, TRBD1, has no DNA to confirm it. Germline values: CDR1 SGHRS, CDR2 YFSETQ. The CDR3 covers 15 residues.

The chain joins TRBV4-1 to TRBJ1-1; TCRdb's assignment of TRBD1 cannot be checked, as there is no DNA. This CDR3 is 15 amino acids long. From germline, CDR1 is MGHRA and CDR2 YSYEKL. The CDR3 loop reads CASSLRDLRDTEAFF.

V usage is TRBV9 and J usage is TRBJ1-1. Per germline, CDR1 SGDLS and CDR2 YYNGEE. The CDR3 totals 13 residues. CDR3 in amino acids: CASSVVEGTEAFF.

This chain links TRBV7-2 with TRBJ1-6. The V gene's germline CDR1 is SGHTA and CDR2 FQGNSA. The CDR3 has 15 amino acids. The CDR3 spells CASSLGQATNSPLHF.

V and J are TRBV4-1 and TRBJ2-7. CDR3 length: 15 amino acids. CDR1 and CDR2 (germline): MGHRA, YSYEKL. CDR3 sequence: CASSQDSGGTYEQYF.

This chain links TRBV20-1 with TRBJ2-3; TCRdb picks TRBD2, but there is no DNA to check that call. This CDR3 spans 15 amino acids. The germline gives CDR1 DFQATT, CDR2 SNEGSKA (reference sequence). CDR3: CSATGLAGGTDTQYF.

The chain joins TRBV29-1 to TRBJ2-3; TCRdb's D gene call, TRBD1, goes unchecked for lack of DNA. CDR3 size: 14 residues. CDR1 is SQVTM, CDR2 ANQGSEA, per germline. CDR3 in amino acids: CSARDPEGTDTQYF.

V is TRBV19 and J is TRBJ1-5; TCRdb designates TRBD1, a call that cannot be tested without DNA. The CDR3 totals 15 residues. Germline CDR1 is LNHDA and CDR2 is SQIVND (reference sequence). CDR3 in amino acids: CATENPGQGNQPQHF.